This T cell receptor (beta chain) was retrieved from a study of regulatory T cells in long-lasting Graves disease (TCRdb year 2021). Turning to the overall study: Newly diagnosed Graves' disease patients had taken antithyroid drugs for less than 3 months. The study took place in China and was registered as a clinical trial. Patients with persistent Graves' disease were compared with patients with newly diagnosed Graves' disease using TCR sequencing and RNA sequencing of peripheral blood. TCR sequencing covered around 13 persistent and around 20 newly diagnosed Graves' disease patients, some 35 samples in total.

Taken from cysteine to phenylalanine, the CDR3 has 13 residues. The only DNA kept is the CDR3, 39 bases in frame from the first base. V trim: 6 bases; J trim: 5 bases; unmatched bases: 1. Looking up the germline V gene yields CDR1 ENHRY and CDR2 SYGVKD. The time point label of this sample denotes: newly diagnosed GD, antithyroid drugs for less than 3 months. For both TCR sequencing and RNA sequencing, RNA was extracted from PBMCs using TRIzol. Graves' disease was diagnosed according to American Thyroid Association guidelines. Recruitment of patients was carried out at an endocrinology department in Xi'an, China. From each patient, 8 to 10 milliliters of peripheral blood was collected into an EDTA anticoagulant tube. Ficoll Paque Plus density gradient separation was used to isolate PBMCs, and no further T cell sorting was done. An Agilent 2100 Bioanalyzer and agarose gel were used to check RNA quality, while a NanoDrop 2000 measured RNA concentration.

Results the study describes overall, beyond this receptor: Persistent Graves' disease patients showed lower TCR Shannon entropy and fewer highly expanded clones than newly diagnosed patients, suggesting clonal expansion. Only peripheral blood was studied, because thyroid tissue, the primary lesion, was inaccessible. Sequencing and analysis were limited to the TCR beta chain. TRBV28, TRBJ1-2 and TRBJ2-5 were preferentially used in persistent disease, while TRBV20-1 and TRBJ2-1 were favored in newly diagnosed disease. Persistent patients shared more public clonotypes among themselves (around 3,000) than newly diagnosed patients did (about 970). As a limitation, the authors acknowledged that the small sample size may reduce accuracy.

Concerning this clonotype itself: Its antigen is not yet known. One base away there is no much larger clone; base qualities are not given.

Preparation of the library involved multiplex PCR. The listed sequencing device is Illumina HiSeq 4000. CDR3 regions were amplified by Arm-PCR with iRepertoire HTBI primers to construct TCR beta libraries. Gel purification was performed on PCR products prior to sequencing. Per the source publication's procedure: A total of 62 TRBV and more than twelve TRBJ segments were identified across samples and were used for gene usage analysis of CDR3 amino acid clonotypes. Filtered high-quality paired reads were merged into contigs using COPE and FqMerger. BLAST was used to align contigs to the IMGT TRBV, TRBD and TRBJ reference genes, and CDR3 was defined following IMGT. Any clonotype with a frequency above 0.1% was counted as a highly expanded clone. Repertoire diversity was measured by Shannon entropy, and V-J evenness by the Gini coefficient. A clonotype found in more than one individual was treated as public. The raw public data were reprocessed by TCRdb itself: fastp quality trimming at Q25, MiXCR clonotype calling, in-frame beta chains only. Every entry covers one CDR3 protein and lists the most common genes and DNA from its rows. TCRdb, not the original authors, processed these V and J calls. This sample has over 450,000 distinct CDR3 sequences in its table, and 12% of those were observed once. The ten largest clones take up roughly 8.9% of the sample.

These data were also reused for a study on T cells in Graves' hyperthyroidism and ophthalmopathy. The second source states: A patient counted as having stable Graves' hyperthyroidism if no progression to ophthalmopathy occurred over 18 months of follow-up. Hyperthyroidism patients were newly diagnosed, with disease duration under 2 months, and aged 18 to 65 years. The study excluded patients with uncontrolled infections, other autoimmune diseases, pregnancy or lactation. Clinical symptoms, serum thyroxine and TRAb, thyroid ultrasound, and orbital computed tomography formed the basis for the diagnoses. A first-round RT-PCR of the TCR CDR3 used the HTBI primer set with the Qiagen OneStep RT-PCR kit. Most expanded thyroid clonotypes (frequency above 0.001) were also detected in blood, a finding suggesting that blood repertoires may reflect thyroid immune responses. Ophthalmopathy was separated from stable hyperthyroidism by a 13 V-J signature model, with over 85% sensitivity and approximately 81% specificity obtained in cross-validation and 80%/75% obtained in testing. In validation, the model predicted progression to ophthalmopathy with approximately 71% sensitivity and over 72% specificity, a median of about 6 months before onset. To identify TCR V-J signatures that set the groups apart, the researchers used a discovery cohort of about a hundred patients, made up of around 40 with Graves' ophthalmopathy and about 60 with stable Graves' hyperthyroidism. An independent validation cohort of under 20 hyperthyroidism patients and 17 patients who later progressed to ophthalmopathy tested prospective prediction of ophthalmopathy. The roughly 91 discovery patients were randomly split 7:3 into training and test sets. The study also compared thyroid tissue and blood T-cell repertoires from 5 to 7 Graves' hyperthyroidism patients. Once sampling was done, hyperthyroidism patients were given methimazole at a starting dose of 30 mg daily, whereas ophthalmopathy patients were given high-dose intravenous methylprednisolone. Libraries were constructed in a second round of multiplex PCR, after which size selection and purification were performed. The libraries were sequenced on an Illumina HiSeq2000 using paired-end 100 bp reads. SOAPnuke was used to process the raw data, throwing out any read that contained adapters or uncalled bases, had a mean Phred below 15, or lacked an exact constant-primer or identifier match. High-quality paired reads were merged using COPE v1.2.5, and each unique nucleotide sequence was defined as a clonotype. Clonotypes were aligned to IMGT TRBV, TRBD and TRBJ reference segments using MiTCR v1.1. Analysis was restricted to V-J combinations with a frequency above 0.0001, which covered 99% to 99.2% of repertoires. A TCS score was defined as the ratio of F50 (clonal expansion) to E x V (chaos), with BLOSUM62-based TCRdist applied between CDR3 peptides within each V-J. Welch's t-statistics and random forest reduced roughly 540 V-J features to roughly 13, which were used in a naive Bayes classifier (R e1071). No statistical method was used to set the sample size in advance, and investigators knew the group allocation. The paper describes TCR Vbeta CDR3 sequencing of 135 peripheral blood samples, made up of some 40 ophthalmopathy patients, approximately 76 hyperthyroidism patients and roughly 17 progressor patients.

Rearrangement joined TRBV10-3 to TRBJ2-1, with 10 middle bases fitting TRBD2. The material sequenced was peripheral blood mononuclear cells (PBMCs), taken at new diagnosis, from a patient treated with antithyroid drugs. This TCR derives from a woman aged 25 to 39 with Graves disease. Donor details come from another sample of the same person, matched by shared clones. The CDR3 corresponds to CAISGTSDNEQFF. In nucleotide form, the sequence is TGTGCCATCAGCGGGACTAGCGACAATGAGCAGTTCTTC.